Below are 29 T cell receptor beta chains sequenced from a single sample in a study of blood T cell repertoires in COVID-19. Measured with immunoSEQ multiplex PCR; TCRdb has only the in-frame clones, and not every one. The sample includes about 150,000 clones, about 85% of them seen just once. Sequencing used peripheral blood. The origin of the receptors is a woman aged 60-75 years with COVID-19, enrolled during active disease.

This clone was seen only once. The V gene is TRBV28, the J gene TRBJ1-1; TRBD1 is a possible D gene (5 bases). V shed 1 base and J shed 0 bases, with 15 bases lying between them. The CDR3 contains 17 residues. Germline V lookup: CDR1 MDHEN, CDR2 SYDVKM. CDR3 nucleotide sequence: TGTGCCAGCAGTTTATTTGCCCAGGGAGGAATGAACACTGAAGCTTTCTTT. Translated: CASSLFAQGGMNTEAFF.

This chain uses TRBV25-1 with TRBJ2-3; D call uncertain. The CDR3 loop spans 13 amino acids. Germline V lookup: CDR1 MGHDK, CDR2 SYGVNS. The germline V and J ends were trimmed by 6 bases and 0 bases, with 7 bases remaining between them. The CDR3 DNA follows: TGTGCCAGCAGGAGTAGTAGCACAGATACGCAGTATTTT. Amino acids: CASRSSSTDTQYF.

CDR3: CASSLQVGEAFF. The CDR3 DNA follows: TGTGCCAGCAGTCTACAGGTCGGTGAAGCTTTCTTT. The V gene is TRBV12-3 or TRBV12-4, the J gene TRBJ1-1; D might be TRBD1 (5 bases). V dropped 5 bases and J dropped 7 bases, with 11 bases sitting between them. The CDR3 consists of 12 residues.

The chain couples TRBV11-1 to TRBJ1-2; D is unresolved. Germline lookup yields CDR1 SGHAT and CDR2 FQDESV (reference sequence). This CDR3 is built from 12 residues. Trimming left V 1 base short and J 4 bases short, with 4 bases between. CDR3: CASSLVGYGYTF. In DNA, the CDR3 is TGTGCCAGCAGCTTAGTCGGCTATGGCTACACCTTC.

This chain joins TRBV29-1 and TRBJ1-1, with D possibly TRBD1 on 5 matching bases. The CDR3 length is 12 residues. Looked up from germline, CDR1 is SQVTM and CDR2 is ANQGSEA. Trimming left V 6 bases short and J 3 bases short, with 11 bases between. CDR3 coding DNA: TGCAGCGTGGTTTGGGGGGACACTGAAGCTTTCTTT. Its protein is CSVVWGDTEAFF.

The chain links TRBV5-1 to TRBJ2-1; TRBD2 matches 10 bases. CDR1 SGHRS and CDR2 YFSETQ come from the germline V gene. V lost 2 bases, J lost 4 bases, and 6 bases stayed unmatched. The CDR3 is 16 residues long. CDR3 in amino acids: CASSFLLAGGYNEQFF. DNA of the CDR3: TGCGCCAGCAGCTTCCTTTTAGCGGGGGGATACAATGAGCAGTTCTTC.

The rearrangement uses TRBV3-1 (or the pseudogene TRBV3-2) and TRBJ1-6, with a tentative D call TRBD1 (6 bases). V lost 6 bases and J 11 bases, leaving 17 bases between the germline ends. The CDR3 has 14 amino acids. The V gene's germline CDR1 is LGHDT and CDR2 YNNKEL (reference sequence). CDR3 residues: CASRQGSVSPPLHF. In DNA, the CDR3 is TGTGCCAGCAGGCAGGGGAGTGTATCGCCACCCCTCCACTTT.

The chain employs TRBV3-1 (or the pseudogene TRBV3-2) and TRBJ2-1; 9 bases agree with TRBD2. V was clipped by 1 base and J by 9 bases; unmatched bases: 7. Germline V gene lookup returns CDR1 LGHDT and CDR2 YNNKEL (reference sequence). The CDR3 length is 15 residues. CDR3 DNA sequence: TGTGCCAGCAGCCAAGGTATAGCGGGAGTAGGTGAGCAGTTCTTC. Amino acid sequence: CASSQGIAGVGEQFF.

V is TRBV5-4 and J is TRBJ1-1, with TRBD1 identical over 7 bases. Germline CDR1 SGHNT, CDR2 YYREEE (reference sequence). The length of the CDR3 is 15 residues. V was clipped by 3 bases and J by 0 bases; unmatched bases: 5. CDR3 amino acids: CASSSLQGMNTEAFF. The CDR3 coding sequence is TGTGCCAGCAGCTCCTTACAGGGGATGAACACTGAAGCTTTCTTT.

The V gene is TRBV9, the J gene TRBJ1-1; D not resolved. With 0 bases removed from V and 4 bases from J, the gap between germline ends came to 10 bases. The CDR3 has 14 amino acids. Germline loops: CDR1 SGDLS, CDR2 YYNGEE. CDR3 nucleotide sequence: TGTGCCAGCAGCGTAGGTATGCGGAGCACTGAAGCTTTCTTT. It is translated as CASSVGMRSTEAFF.

Regarding this clone: One base away lies a much larger clone, so this may be a sequencing read error. This chain uses TRBV5-4 with TRBJ1-5, with D hard to call. CDR1 SGHNT and CDR2 YYREEE come from the germline V gene (reference sequence). Trimming stripped 0 bases from V and 0 bases from J, with 7 bases between. This CDR3 has 15 amino acids. Written as DNA, the CDR3 is TGTGCCAGCAGCTTGGGCGGTTATAGCAATCAGCCCCAGCATTTT. This encodes CASSLGGYSNQPQHF. Full variable domain (remainder filled in from reference TRBV5-4 and TRBJ1-5): ETGVTQSPTHLIKTRGQQVTLRCSSQSGHNTVSWYQQALGQGPQFIFQYYREEENGRGNFPPRFSGLQFPNYSSELNVNALELDDSALYLCASSLGGYSNQPQHFGDGTRLSIL.

This rearrangement joins TRBV5-1 to TRBJ1-1; D possibly corresponds to TRBD1 (5 bases). Trimming removed 4 bases from V and 3 bases from J, with 10 bases in between. This CDR3 has 13 amino acids. Per germline, CDR1 SGHRS and CDR2 YFSETQ. The CDR3 bases are TGCGCCAGCAGCCGGGACTTAGACACTGAAGCTTTCTTT. Its protein product is CASSRDLDTEAFF.

This chain links TRBV12-2 with TRBJ1-1. TRBV12-2 is a pseudogene segment. This CDR3 region has 13 residues. CDR3 sequence: CATFGYADTEAFF. The CDR3 DNA is TGTGCAACCTTCGGGTACGCGGACACTGAAGCTTTCTTT.

The gene calls are TRBV6-6 and TRBJ2-3; possible D gene TRBD2, 5 bases. CDR1 MNHNY and CDR2 SVGAGI come from the germline V gene (reference sequence). The length of the CDR3 is 17 residues. Trimming removed 5 bases from V and 4 bases from J, with 22 bases in between. Here the CDR3 reads CASSRGLKWAAPDTQYF. CDR3 coding DNA: TGTGCCAGCAGTCGGGGTTTAAAGTGGGCAGCCCCAGATACGCAGTATTTT.

The CDR3 region has the DNA TGTGCCAGCACCGTGGGACAGGGTAACTATGGCTACACCTTC. Translation: CASTVGQGNYGYTF. The chain uses TRBV7-2 and TRBJ1-2; TRBD1 aligns across 9 bases. Germline CDR1 reads SGHTA; CDR2 reads FQGNSA. J lost 1 base, V lost 7 bases, and 4 bases had no gene match. This CDR3 has 14 amino acids. Based on the CDR3 plus reference TRBV7-2 and TRBJ1-2, the full variable domain is GAGVSQSPSNKVTEKGKDVELRCDPISGHTALYWYRQSLGQGLEFLIYFQGNSAPDKSGLPSDRFSAERTGGSVSTLTIQRTQQEDSAVYLCASTVGQGNYGYTFGSGTRLTVV.

V usage is TRBV5-1 and J usage is TRBJ1-3; 9 bases fit TRBD1. This CDR3 comprises 19 residues. Germline loops: CDR1 SGHRS, CDR2 YFSETQ. J was trimmed by 0 bases and V by 3 bases; bases with no gene match: 13. The CDR3 coding sequence is TGCGCCAGCAGCTCCCGGACAGGGGCGCACCTATCCTCTGGAAACACCATATATTTT. Translation gives CASSSRTGAHLSSGNTIYF.

This chain links TRBV10-1 with TRBJ2-2, with D perhaps matching TRBD2 (5 bases). The CDR3 is 15 residues long. Germline-derived CDR1 and CDR2 are WNHNN and SYGVQD (reference sequence). V lost 2 bases to trimming and J lost 4 bases, with 11 bases between them. CDR3 in DNA: TGCGCCAGCAGTGAGGTGGGAGTCGGCACCGGGGAGCTGTTTTTT. It yields the protein CASSEVGVGTGELFF.

The J gene is TRBJ1-5, the V gene TRBV7-6; no reliable D call. This CDR3 is 15 amino acids long. Germline V gene sequence: CDR1 SGHVS, CDR2 FNYEAQ. Between the trimmed V and J ends, which lost 0 bases and 1 base, there was a span of 7 bases. CDR3 bases: TGTGCCAGCAGCTTAGCGGGCGAGAGCAATCAGCCCCAGCATTTT. Translated: CASSLAGESNQPQHF.

V and J are TRBV6-5 and TRBJ2-7, with TRBD2 matching over 8 bases. CDR3 length equals 16 residues. V shed 0 bases, J shed 6 bases, and the junction held 10 bases outside the gene matches. The V gene's germline CDR1 is MNHEY and CDR2 SVGAGI. CDR3 bases: TGTGCCAGCAGTTACTCTTTTAGCGGGACCGCCTCCGAGCAGTACTTC. This codes for CASSYSFSGTASEQYF.

The chain uses TRBV5-1 and TRBJ2-5, with TRBD2 matching over 8 bases. The CDR3 spans 14 residues. With 2 bases clipped from V and 1 base from J, the junction kept 1 base outside the gene matches. Germline V gene data show CDR1 as SGHRS and CDR2 as YFSETQ. The CDR3: CASSFLAGQETQYF. As DNA, the CDR3 is TGCGCCAGCAGCTTTCTAGCGGGCCAAGAGACCCAGTACTTC.

This clone has more than one count but fewer than ten. The gene calls are TRBV6-6 and TRBJ1-2, with D tentatively TRBD1 (5 bases). This CDR3 is built from 17 residues. Trimming took 5 bases from V and 7 from J, leaving 26 bases between them. Germline assignment: CDR1 MNHNY and CDR2 SVGAGI (reference sequence). The CDR3 protein is CASSQTHGAGSGGGYTF. In DNA form, the CDR3 reads TGTGCCAGCAGTCAAACTCACGGGGCCGGCTCCGGGGGTGGCTACACCTTC.

This chain connects TRBV6-1 to TRBJ1-5; D is undetermined. Germline lookup yields CDR1 MNHNS and CDR2 SASEGT. The CDR3 is 15 amino acids. V was clipped by 1 base and J by 2 bases, with 9 bases between them. This CDR3 is CASSEGWGGNQPQHF. CDR3 bases: TGTGCCAGCAGTGAAGGGTGGGGAGGCAATCAGCCCCAGCATTTT.

The chain joins TRBV15 to TRBJ2-3; D gene unclear. Between the trimmed V and J ends, which lost 0 bases and 5 bases, there was a span of 6 bases. This CDR3 has 13 residues. CDR1 and CDR2 from the germline V gene are LNHNV and YYDKDF (reference sequence). CDR3 in amino acids: CATSRDLVDTQYF. The DNA for the CDR3 is TGTGCCACCAGCAGAGATCTTGTAGATACGCAGTATTTT.

The CDR3 region is CASSPRIPWTGNSNQPQHF. The CDR3 DNA sequence: TGTGCCAGCTCACCTCGAATCCCTTGGACAGGGAATAGCAATCAGCCCCAGCATTTT. This rearrangement joins TRBV18 to TRBJ1-5; TRBD1 matches 8 bases. The CDR3 loop spans 19 amino acids. Germline V gives CDR1 KGHSH, CDR2 LQKENI. V lost 3 bases, J lost 0 bases, and 13 bases stayed unmatched.

The chain couples TRBV9 to TRBJ2-7, with 8 positions matching TRBD1. The V gene's germline CDR1 is SGDLS and CDR2 YYNGEE. V lost 0 bases and J lost 6; bases outside the gene matches: 5. CDR3 length: 14 amino acids. The CDR3 reads CASSVVDRGGEQYF. The CDR3 DNA reads as TGTGCCAGCAGCGTAGTAGACAGGGGAGGCGAGCAGTACTTC. The full variable domain, completed using reference TRBV9 and TRBJ2-7, is DSGVTQTPKHLITATGQRVTLRCSPRSGDLSVYWYQQSLDQGLQFLIQYYNGEERAKGNILERFSAQQFPDLHSELNLSSLELGDSALYFCASSVVDRGGEQYFGPGTRLTVT.

This chain uses TRBV24-1 with TRBJ2-2; D gene ambiguous. The CDR3 has 13 residues. Germline lookup yields CDR1 KGHDR and CDR2 SFDVKD. V was cut by 4 bases and J by 0 bases, with 2 bases left in between. DNA for the CDR3: TGTGCCACCAGTGACACGAACACCGGGGAGCTGTTTTTT. It specifies CATSDTNTGELFF.

This clone was detected only once. This chain uses TRBV10-3 with TRBJ1-2; 10 positions match TRBD1. J was trimmed by 5 bases and V by 8 bases; bases with no gene match: 8. This CDR3 spans 14 amino acids. Germline CDR1 reads ENHRY; CDR2 reads SYGVKD. DNA of the CDR3: TGTGCCATCCACCCCGGGACAGGGGTGTATGGCTACACCTTC. This encodes CAIHPGTGVYGYTF.

The chain employs TRBV3-1 (or the pseudogene TRBV3-2) and TRBJ2-5; D unclear. Germline CDR1 LGHDT, CDR2 YNNKEL (reference sequence). Trimming cost V 4 bases and J 0 bases, with 9 bases left between them. CDR3 length equals 14 residues. CDR3 amino acids: CASSPGGYQETQYF. In DNA, the CDR3 is TGTGCCAGCAGCCCAGGTGGGTACCAAGAGACCCAGTACTTC.

There are a few counts of this clone. The genes are TRBV5-1 and TRBJ2-5; 9 positions agree with TRBD1. CDR3 length: 16 residues. Germline values: CDR1 SGHRS, CDR2 YFSETQ. The V gene end was trimmed by 1 base and the J gene end by 4 bases; junction bases not matched to a gene: 8. The CDR3 loop reads CASSLHPAGQGETQYF. CDR3 sequence (DNA): TGCGCCAGCAGCTTGCACCCCGCGGGACAGGGAGAGACCCAGTACTTC.